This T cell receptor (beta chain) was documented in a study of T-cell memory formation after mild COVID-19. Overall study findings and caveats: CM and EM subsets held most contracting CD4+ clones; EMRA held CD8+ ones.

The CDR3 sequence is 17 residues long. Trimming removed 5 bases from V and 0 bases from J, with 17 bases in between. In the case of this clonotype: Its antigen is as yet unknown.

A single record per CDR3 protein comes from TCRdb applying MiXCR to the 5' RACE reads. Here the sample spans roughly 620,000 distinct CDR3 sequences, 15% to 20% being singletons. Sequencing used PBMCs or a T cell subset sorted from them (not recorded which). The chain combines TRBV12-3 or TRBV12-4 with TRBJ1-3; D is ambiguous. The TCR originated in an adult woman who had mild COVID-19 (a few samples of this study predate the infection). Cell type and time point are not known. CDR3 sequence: CASSLGALLFSGNTIYF. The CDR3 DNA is TGTGCCAGCAGTCTGGGAGCCCTCCTTTTCTCTGGAAACACCATATATTTT.